What follows are 9 T cell receptor beta chains derived from one specimen sequenced in a study of OX40 agonist ivuxolimab in advanced cancers. The method was immunoSEQ multiplex PCR; TCRdb's version includes in-frame clones alone and lacks a portion of them. The sample lists tens of thousands of clones; about 89% were seen once. The sequenced sample was CD4+ or CD8+ T cells sorted from blood, obtained in a trial of the OX40 agonist ivuxolimab. Receptors were obtained from an adult with an advanced solid tumor such as melanoma, head and neck, liver or kidney cancer.

V gene TRBV7-3 combines with J gene TRBJ2-3; possibly TRBD1 for D (6 bases). The CDR3 has 17 amino acids. Germline loops: CDR1 SGHTA, CDR2 FQGTGA. V was pared by 2 bases and J by 2 bases, with 17 bases between. CDR3 in DNA: TGTGCCAGCAGCTTACTGGCAGGGGACGTCCCCACAGATACGCAGTATTTT. Amino acid sequence: CASSLLAGDVPTDTQYF.

This chain links TRBV4-1 with TRBJ2-4, with D unresolved. Trimming pared 0 bases from V and 1 base from J, leaving 13 bases between. Germline CDR1 is MGHRA and CDR2 is YSYEKL. This CDR3 is 17 amino acids long. CDR3 nucleotide sequence: TGCGCCAGCAGCCAAGATCCGGGCTTGTGGGCCAAAAACATTCAGTACTTC. The encoded protein is CASSQDPGLWAKNIQYF.

As to this clone: The identical CDR3 is also encoded by other nucleotide sequences in the sample. The rearrangement uses TRBV6-6 and TRBJ1-1; perhaps TRBD1 as D (5 bases). Germline CDR1 and CDR2: MNHNY and SVGAGI (reference sequence). V was shortened by 3 bases and J by 1 base, with 9 bases between the two germline ends. This CDR3 is 14 amino acids long. The CDR3 sequence: CASSYSGANTEAFF. The DNA for the CDR3 is TGTGCCAGCAGTTATTCCGGGGCGAACACTGAAGCTTTCTTT.

The rearrangement joins TRBV19 to TRBJ2-1; the match to TRBD2 covers 7 bases. The CDR3 spans 16 residues. From germline, CDR1 is LNHDA and CDR2 SQIVND (reference sequence). Germline trimming cut 4 bases from V and 0 bases from J; bases unmatched to any gene: 6. CDR3 DNA sequence: TGTGCCAGTAGTAAAACTAGCGATCTCTCCTACAATGAGCAGTTCTTC. Protein sequence: CASSKTSDLSYNEQFF.

Turning to this clone: This specimen includes other DNA sequences encoding the same CDR3. The J gene is TRBJ1-1, the V gene TRBV2; no definite D call. Trimming took off 6 bases at V and 4 bases at J, with 12 bases between the two ends. Per germline, CDR1 SNHLY and CDR2 FYNNEI. The CDR3 extends over 13 amino acids. The CDR3 DNA reads TGTGCCAGCAGGGATAGGGAGGGCACTGAAGCTTTCTTT. Encoded protein: CASRDREGTEAFF.

The chain joins TRBV2 to TRBJ2-1, with D maybe TRBD2 (6 bases). This CDR3 has 12 residues. Trimming removed 5 bases from V and 10 bases from J, with 12 bases in between. Germline lookup yields CDR1 SNHLY and CDR2 FYNNEI. The CDR3 is CASSLLAGEQFF. The DNA for the CDR3 is TGTGCCAGCAGTCTCTTGGCGGGAGAGCAGTTCTTC.

Here the CDR3 reads CASSLERTGPETQYF. For the CDR3, the DNA is TGCGCCAGCAGCTTGGAAAGGACAGGGCCAGAGACCCAGTACTTC. The rearrangement links TRBV5-1 to TRBJ2-5; 8 nucleotides agree with TRBD1. Trimming cost V 0 bases and J 4 bases; bases outside gene matches: 5. CDR1 SGHRS and CDR2 YFSETQ come from the germline V gene. The CDR3 consists of 15 residues.

This chain uses TRBV28 with TRBJ1-3; D uncertain. CDR3 size: 15 residues. Germline V gene data show CDR1 as MDHEN and CDR2 as SYDVKM. The V gene lost 5 bases and the J gene lost 4 bases, with 15 bases spanning the gap. CDR3 sequence reads: CASSLGGSGGNTIYF. CDR3 nucleotides: TGTGCCAGCAGTCTAGGAGGGAGTGGGGGAAACACCATATATTTT.

V usage is TRBV19 and J usage is TRBJ2-7; the match to TRBD1 covers 9 bases. The germline V gene encodes CDR1 LNHDA and CDR2 SQIVND (reference sequence). This CDR3 is 16 amino acids long. With V trimmed by 4 bases and J by 4 bases, 11 bases remained unmatched. The CDR3 sequence is CASSTWDRVKLYEQYF. CDR3 in DNA: TGTGCCAGTAGTACCTGGGACAGGGTAAAATTATACGAGCAGTACTTC.